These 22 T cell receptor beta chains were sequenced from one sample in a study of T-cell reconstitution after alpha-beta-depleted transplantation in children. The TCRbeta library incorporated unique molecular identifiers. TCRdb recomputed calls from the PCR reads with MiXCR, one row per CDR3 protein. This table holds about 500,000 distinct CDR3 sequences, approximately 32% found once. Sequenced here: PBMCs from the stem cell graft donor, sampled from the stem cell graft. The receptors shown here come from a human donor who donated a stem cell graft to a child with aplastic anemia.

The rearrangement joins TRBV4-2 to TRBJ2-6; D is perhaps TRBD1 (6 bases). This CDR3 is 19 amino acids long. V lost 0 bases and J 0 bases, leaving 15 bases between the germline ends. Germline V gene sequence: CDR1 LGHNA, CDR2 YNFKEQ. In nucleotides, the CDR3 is TGTGCCAGCAGCCAAGATTACGGGACATACAACTCTGGGGCCAACGTCCTGACTTTC. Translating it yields CASSQDYGTYNSGANVLTF.

CDR3 DNA: TGTGCCAGCAGTAGCCTCCTGGCCCAAAACATTCAGTACTTC. It yields the protein CASSSLLAQNIQYF. The chain has TRBV6-1 and TRBJ2-4, with no clear D. V was trimmed by 5 bases and J by 5 bases, leaving 13 bases between them. Germline CDR1 and CDR2: MNHNS and SASEGT. This CDR3 has 14 residues.

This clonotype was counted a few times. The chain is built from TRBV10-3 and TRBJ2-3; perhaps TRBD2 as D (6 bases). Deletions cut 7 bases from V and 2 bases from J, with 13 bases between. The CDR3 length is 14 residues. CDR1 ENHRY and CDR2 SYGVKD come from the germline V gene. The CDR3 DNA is TGTGCCATCAAGAGGGACTCAACCACAGATACGCAGTATTTT. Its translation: CAIKRDSTTDTQYF.

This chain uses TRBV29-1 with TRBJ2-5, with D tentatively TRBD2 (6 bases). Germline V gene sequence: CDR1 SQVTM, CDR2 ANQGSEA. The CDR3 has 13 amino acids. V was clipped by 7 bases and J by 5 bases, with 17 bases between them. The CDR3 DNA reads TGCAGCGCCCGTTGGGGCCGGGGGGAGACCCAGTACTTC. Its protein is CSARWGRGETQYF. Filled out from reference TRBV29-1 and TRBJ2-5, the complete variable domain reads SAVISQKPSRDICQRGTSLTIQCQVDSQVTMMFWYRQQPGQSLTLIATANQGSEATYESGFVIDKFPISRPNLTFSTLTVSNMSPEDSSIYLCSARWGRGETQYFGPGTRLLVL.

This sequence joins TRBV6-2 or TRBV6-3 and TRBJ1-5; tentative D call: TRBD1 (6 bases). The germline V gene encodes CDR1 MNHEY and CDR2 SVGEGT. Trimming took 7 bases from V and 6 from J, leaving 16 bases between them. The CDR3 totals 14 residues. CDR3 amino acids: CASNLGGSSQPQHF. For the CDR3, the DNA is TGTGCCAGCAACCTCGGGGGCTCAAGTCAGCCCCAGCATTTT.

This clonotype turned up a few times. The CDR3: CASSYWGQGTYEQYF. In DNA, the CDR3 is TGTGCCAGCAGTTACTGGGGACAGGGGACTTACGAGCAGTACTTC. V is TRBV6-5 and J is TRBJ2-7; 10 bases fit TRBD1. Germline assignment: CDR1 MNHEY and CDR2 SVGAGI. V gave up 1 base and J gave up 4 bases; unmatched junction bases: 4. This CDR3 spans 15 amino acids.

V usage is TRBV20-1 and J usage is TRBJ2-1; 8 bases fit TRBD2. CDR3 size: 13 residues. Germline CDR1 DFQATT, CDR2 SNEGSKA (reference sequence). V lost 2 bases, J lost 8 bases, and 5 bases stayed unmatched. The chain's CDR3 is CSARPRTSHEQFF. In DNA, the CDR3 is TGCAGTGCTAGACCCCGGACTAGCCATGAGCAGTTCTTC.

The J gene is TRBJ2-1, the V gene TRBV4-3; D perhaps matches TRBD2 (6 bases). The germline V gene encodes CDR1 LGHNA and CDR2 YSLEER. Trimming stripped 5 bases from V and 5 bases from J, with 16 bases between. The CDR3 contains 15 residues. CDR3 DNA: TGCGCCAGCAGCTTTAGGTGGGAGGCCAACAATGAGCAGTTCTTC. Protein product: CASSFRWEANNEQFF.

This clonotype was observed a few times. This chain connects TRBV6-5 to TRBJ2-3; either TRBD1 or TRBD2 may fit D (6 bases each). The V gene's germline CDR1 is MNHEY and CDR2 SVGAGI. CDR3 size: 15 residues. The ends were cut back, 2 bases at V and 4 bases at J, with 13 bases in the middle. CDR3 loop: CASSYGGGRPDTQYF. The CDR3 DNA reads TGTGCCAGCAGTTACGGAGGGGGGCGCCCAGATACGCAGTATTTT.

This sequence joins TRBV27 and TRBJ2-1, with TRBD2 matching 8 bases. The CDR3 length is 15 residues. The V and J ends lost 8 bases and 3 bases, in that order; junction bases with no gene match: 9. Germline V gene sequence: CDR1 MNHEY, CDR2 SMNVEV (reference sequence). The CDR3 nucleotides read TGTGCCAGCGGGTCCTCGGGGGGGGGCTACAATGAGCAGTTCTTC. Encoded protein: CASGSSGGGYNEQFF.

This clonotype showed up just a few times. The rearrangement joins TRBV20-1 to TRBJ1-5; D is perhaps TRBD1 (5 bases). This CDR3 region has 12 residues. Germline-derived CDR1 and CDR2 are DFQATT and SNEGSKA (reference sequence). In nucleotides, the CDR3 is TGCAGCGTCCGCAGGGCGGATCAGCCCCAGCATTTT. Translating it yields CSVRRADQPQHF.

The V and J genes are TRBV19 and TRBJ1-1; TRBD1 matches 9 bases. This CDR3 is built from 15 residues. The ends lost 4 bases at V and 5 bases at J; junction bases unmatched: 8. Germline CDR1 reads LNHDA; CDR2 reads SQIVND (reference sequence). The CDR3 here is CASSTLGQGRTEAFF. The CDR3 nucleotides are TGTGCCAGTAGTACCTTAGGACAGGGGAGGACTGAAGCTTTCTTT.

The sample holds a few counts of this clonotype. The CDR3 region has the DNA TGTGCCAGCAGTTCCCCCGGGACAGGGTCGAACGAGCAGTACTTC. Protein product: CASSSPGTGSNEQYF. The rearrangement uses TRBV6-5 and TRBJ2-7; 9 bases map to TRBD1. CDR1 is MNHEY and CDR2 is SVGAGI in the germline V gene. The CDR3 runs 15 residues. V lost 4 bases to trimming and J lost 5 bases; unmatched junction nucleotides: 9.

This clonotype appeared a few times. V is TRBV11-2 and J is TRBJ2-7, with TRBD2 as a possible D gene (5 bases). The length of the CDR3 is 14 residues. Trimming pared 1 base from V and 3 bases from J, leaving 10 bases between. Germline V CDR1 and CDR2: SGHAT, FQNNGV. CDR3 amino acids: CASSLVRGNYEQYV. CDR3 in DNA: TGTGCCAGCAGCTTAGTTCGGGGAAACTACGAGCAGTACGTC.

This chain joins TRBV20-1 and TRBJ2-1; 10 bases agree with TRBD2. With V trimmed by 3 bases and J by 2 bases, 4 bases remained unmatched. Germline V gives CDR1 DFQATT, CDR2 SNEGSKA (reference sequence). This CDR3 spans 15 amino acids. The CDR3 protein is CSASGLAAPYNEQFF. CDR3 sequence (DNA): TGCAGTGCTAGTGGACTAGCGGCCCCCTACAATGAGCAGTTCTTC.

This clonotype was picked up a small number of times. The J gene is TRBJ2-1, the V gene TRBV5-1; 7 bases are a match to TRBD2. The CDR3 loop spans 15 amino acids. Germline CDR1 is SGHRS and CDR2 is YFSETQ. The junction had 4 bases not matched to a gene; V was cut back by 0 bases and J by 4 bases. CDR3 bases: TGCGCCAGCAGCTTGGACATAGCGGGTTACAATGAGCAGTTCTTC. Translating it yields CASSLDIAGYNEQFF.

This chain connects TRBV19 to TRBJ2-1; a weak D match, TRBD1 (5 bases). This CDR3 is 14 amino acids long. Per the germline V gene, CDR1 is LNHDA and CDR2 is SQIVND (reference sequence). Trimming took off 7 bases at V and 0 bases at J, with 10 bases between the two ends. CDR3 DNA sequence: TGTGCCAGTAAACAGGATAGCTCCTACAATGAGCAGTTCTTC. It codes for CASKQDSSYNEQFF.

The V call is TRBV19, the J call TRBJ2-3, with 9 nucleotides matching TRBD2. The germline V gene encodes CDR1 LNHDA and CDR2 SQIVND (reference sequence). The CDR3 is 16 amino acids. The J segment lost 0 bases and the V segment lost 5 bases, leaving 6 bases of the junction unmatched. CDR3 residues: CASSSLAGISTDTQYF. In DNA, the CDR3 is TGTGCCAGTAGTTCGCTAGCGGGAATTAGCACAGATACGCAGTATTTT. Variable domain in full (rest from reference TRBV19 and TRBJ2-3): DGGITQSPKYLFRKEGQNVTLSCEQNLNHDAMYWYRQDPGQGLRLIYYSQIVNDFQKGDIAEGYSVSREKKESFPLTVTSAQKNPTAFYLCASSSLAGISTDTQYFGPGTRLTVL.

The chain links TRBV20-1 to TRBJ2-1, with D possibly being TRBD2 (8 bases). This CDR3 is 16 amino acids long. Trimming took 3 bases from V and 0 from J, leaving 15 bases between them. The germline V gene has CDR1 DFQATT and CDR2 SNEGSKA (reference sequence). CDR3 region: CSASGRGQSSYNEQFF. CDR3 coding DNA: TGCAGTGCTAGCGGGAGGGGACAGAGCTCCTACAATGAGCAGTTCTTC.

DNA of the CDR3: TGTGCCAGCAGCCAGACGGGACAGGGATACACTGAAGCTTTCTTT. It yields the protein CASSQTGQGYTEAFF. V usage is TRBV7-2 and J usage is TRBJ1-1, with 9 bases matching TRBD1. This CDR3 is 15 amino acids long. In germline, CDR1 is SGHTA, CDR2 FQGNSA. Trimming cost V 5 bases and J 3 bases; bases outside gene matches: 7. The full variable domain, its missing parts supplied by reference TRBV7-2 and TRBJ1-1, is GAGVSQSPSNKVTEKGKDVELRCDPISGHTALYWYRQSLGQGLEFLIYFQGNSAPDKSGLPSDRFSAERTGGSVSTLTIQRTQQEDSAVYLCASSQTGQGYTEAFFGQGTRLTVV.

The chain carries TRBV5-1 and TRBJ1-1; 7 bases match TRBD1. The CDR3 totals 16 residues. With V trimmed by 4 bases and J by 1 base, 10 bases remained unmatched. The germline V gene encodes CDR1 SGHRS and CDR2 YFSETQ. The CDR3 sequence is CASSINRQGPNTEAFF. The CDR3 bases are TGCGCCAGCAGCATTAACCGACAGGGCCCGAACACTGAAGCTTTCTTT.

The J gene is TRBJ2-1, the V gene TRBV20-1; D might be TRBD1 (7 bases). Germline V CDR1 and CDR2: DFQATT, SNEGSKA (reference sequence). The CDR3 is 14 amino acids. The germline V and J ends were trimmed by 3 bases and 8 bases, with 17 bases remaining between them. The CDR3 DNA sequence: TGCAGTGCTAGTTTGCAGGGGGGAAGCGATGAGCAGTTCTTC. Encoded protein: CSASLQGGSDEQFF.